A single sample is the source of the 23 T cell receptor beta chains below, sequenced in a study of early T cells in non-severe SARS-CoV-2 infection. One entry per CDR3 protein, called by TCRdb with MiXCR from the 5' RACE reads. Here the sample spans some 85,000 distinct CDR3 sequences, roughly an eighth being singletons. Sample: whole blood. All receptors derive from an adult who was a healthcare worker with PCR-confirmed SARS-CoV-2 infection or an uninfected control (not recorded which).

A few counts support this clonotype. The chain is built from TRBV29-1 and TRBJ2-7; D possibly corresponds to TRBD2 (5 bases). CDR3 length: 12 residues. Germline-derived CDR1 and CDR2 are SQVTM and ANQGSEA. The V end was cut by 7 bases, the J end by 8 bases, with 18 bases between. The CDR3 nucleotides read TGCAGCGCTTTAGGACTCTCTACGCAGCAGTACTTC. Protein sequence: CSALGLSTQQYF.

This clonotype was counted ten times or more. Written as DNA, the CDR3 is TGCGCCAGCAGCTTGGATAGGCTAGAGCTCGGTGAGCAGTTCTTC. It codes for CASSLDRLELGEQFF. The V gene is TRBV5-1, the J gene TRBJ2-1; D remains unclear. V was cut by 0 bases and J by 9 bases, with 16 bases left in between. Germline V gene sequence: CDR1 SGHRS, CDR2 YFSETQ. This CDR3 has 15 residues.

This clonotype was counted ten times or more. This chain joins TRBV27 and TRBJ1-6; the match to TRBD1 covers 9 bases. The CDR3 loop spans 16 amino acids. V trimming: 8 bases; J trimming: 9 bases; junction bases outside the gene matches: 14. In germline, CDR1 is MNHEY, CDR2 SMNVEV (reference sequence). The CDR3 DNA follows: TGTGCCAGCGGGATCTTAGGAGACAGGGGGGGTTCACCCCTCCACTTT. Its protein is CASGILGDRGGSPLHF.

This clonotype was observed a handful of times. The chain has TRBV5-1 and TRBJ2-7; no clear D gene. V was pared by 3 bases and J by 7 bases, with 20 bases between. CDR3 length: 15 amino acids. Germline V CDR1 and CDR2: SGHRS, YFSETQ. CDR3: CASSYFLVKTEEQYF. CDR3 bases: TGCGCCAGCAGCTATTTTCTGGTGAAAACCGAGGAGCAGTACTTC.

This clonotype came up many times. This chain joins TRBV12-3 or TRBV12-4 and TRBJ2-5; 7 bases are a match to TRBD1. The CDR3 has 14 residues. V dropped 6 bases and J dropped 6; count of bases not matched to a gene: 10. The CDR3 DNA reads as TGTGCCAGCAGCCTCCGGACAGGACCAAAGACCCAGTACTTC. This translates into CASSLRTGPKTQYF.

V usage is TRBV7-6 and J usage is TRBJ1-3; TRBD1 matches at 7 bases. This CDR3 has 17 amino acids. Germline V gene sequence: CDR1 SGHVS, CDR2 FNYEAQ. V shed 1 base and J 0 bases; nucleotides not matched to a gene: 6. CDR3 sequence reads: CASSLGSGTDSGNTIYF. In nucleotides, the CDR3 is TGTGCCAGCAGCTTAGGCTCCGGGACAGACTCTGGAAACACCATATATTTT. The variable domain in full, completed from reference TRBV7-6 and TRBJ1-3, reads GAGVSQSPRYKVTKRGQDVALRCDPISGHVSLYWYRQALGQGPEFLTYFNYEAQQDKSGLPNDRFSAERPEGSISTLTIQRTEQRDSAMYRCASSLGSGTDSGNTIYFGEGSWLTVV.

This clonotype was counted many times. This rearrangement joins TRBV29-1 to TRBJ2-5, with TRBD1 matching over 11 bases. V lost 1 base and J lost 10; bases outside the gene matches: 5. Germline V gives CDR1 SQVTM, CDR2 ANQGSEA. The CDR3 contains 13 residues. The CDR3 bases are TGCAGCGTTGAAGCGGGACAGGGGGTGATCCAGTACTTC. Encoded protein: CSVEAGQGVIQYF.

This clonotype has at least ten counts. This rearrangement joins TRBV3-1 to TRBJ2-7; D may be TRBD1 or TRBD2 (5 bases each). The ends were cut back, 3 bases at V and 2 bases at J, with 17 bases in the middle. Germline CDR1 is LGHDT and CDR2 is YNNKEL (reference sequence). The CDR3 spans 16 residues. DNA for the CDR3: TGTGCCAGCAGCCATCCAATGGGACCTAACCCCTACGAGCAGTACTTC. This codes for CASSHPMGPNPYEQYF.

The genes are TRBV7-8 and TRBJ2-1, with 11 bases matching TRBD2. This CDR3 spans 18 amino acids. Germline-derived CDR1 and CDR2 are SGHVS and FQNEAQ. The J segment lost 2 bases and the V segment lost 2 bases, leaving 8 bases of the junction unmatched. The CDR3 DNA reads as TGTGCCAGCAGCTTAAGGGCTAGCGGGGGGACGACCTACAATGAGCAGTTCTTC. Its protein is CASSLRASGGTTYNEQFF.

The chain is built from TRBV5-1 and TRBJ2-1; the D is unclear. The CDR3 is 11 amino acids. Trimming removed 0 bases from V and 9 bases from J, with 4 bases in between. Germline CDR1 reads SGHRS; CDR2 reads YFSETQ. CDR3 amino acids: CASSLGVEQFF. The DNA of the CDR3 is TGCGCCAGCAGCTTGGGGGTTGAGCAGTTCTTC.

This clonotype was recorded at least ten times. The chain employs TRBV18 and TRBJ2-1, with 9 bases that match TRBD2. CDR3 length: 18 amino acids. Trimming removed 2 bases from V and 6 bases from J; junction bases left unmatched: 14. Germline assignment: CDR1 KGHSH and CDR2 LQKENI. The CDR3 region has the DNA TGTGCCAGCTCACCAACCAGGCTAGCGGGGCAGGCGGGCAATGAGCAGTTCTTC. Encoded protein: CASSPTRLAGQAGNEQFF.

There are many counts of this clonotype. This chain connects TRBV7-2 to TRBJ2-1, with 7 nucleotides matching TRBD2. The CDR3 runs 14 residues. Germline assignment: CDR1 SGHTA and CDR2 FQGNSA. The trim removed 1 base at V and 12 bases at J, leaving 9 bases unmatched. CDR3 coding DNA: TGTGCCAGCAGCTTAGTCCCAGGACTAGTCGGGCAGTTCTTC. As protein: CASSLVPGLVGQFF.

This clonotype was seen repeatedly, ten times or more. This rearrangement joins TRBV5-5 to TRBJ2-7; tentative D call: TRBD1 (6 bases). Germline values: CDR1 SGHKS, CDR2 YYEKEE (reference sequence). This CDR3 has 14 residues. The V gene lost 2 bases and the J gene lost 8 bases, with 17 bases spanning the gap. The CDR3 loop is CASSFSGGYSKQYF. CDR3 nucleotide sequence: TGTGCCAGCAGCTTTTCTGGGGGCTATAGTAAGCAGTACTTC. The full variable domain, in which reference TRBV5-5 and TRBJ2-7 provide the parts outside the CDR3, is DAGVTQSPTHLIKTRGQQVTLRCSPISGHKSVSWYQQVLGQGPQFIFQYYEKEERGRGNFPDRFSARQFPNYSSELNVNALLLGDSALYLCASSFSGGYSKQYFGPGTRLTVT.

V is TRBV30 and J is TRBJ1-5, with 7 bases aligning to TRBD1. The germline gives CDR1 GTSNPN, CDR2 SVGIG (reference sequence). The CDR3 totals 12 residues. Unmatched junction bases numbered 0, after V lost 2 bases and J lost 5 bases. The CDR3 region has the DNA TGTGCCTGGAGTACAGGGGATCAGCCCCAGCATTTT. It encodes CAWSTGDQPQHF.

This clonotype was observed a handful of times. The chain carries TRBV9 and TRBJ2-3, with no clear D. Germline V gene data show CDR1 as SGDLS and CDR2 as YYNGEE. V shed 1 base and J shed 0 bases, with 6 bases lying between them. This CDR3 region has 14 residues. CDR3 sequence: CASSVYESTDTQYF. DNA for the CDR3: TGTGCCAGCAGCGTATATGAAAGCACAGATACGCAGTATTTT. Full variable domain (missing parts from reference TRBV9 and TRBJ2-3): DSGVTQTPKHLITATGQRVTLRCSPRSGDLSVYWYQQSLDQGLQFLIQYYNGEERAKGNILERFSAQQFPDLHSELNLSSLELGDSALYFCASSVYESTDTQYFGPGTRLTVL.

The sample holds many counts of this clonotype. CDR3 sequence: CASRSTDTQYF. Here the CDR3 DNA reads TGTGCCAGCAGATCAACTGATACGCAGTATTTT. The chain joins TRBV7-9 to TRBJ2-3; D uncertain. Trimming removed 6 bases from V and 6 bases from J, with 7 bases in between. This CDR3 comprises 11 residues. Germline lookup yields CDR1 SEHNR and CDR2 FQNEAQ (reference sequence).

V usage is TRBV20-1 and J usage is TRBJ1-6; a weak D match, TRBD1 (6 bases). Germline V gives CDR1 DFQATT, CDR2 SNEGSKA (reference sequence). The CDR3 length is 14 residues. Trimming shortened V by 2 bases and J by 8 bases, and 13 bases separated the two germline ends. CDR3 residues: CSARLGGGDSPLHF. In nucleotides, the CDR3 is TGCAGTGCTAGACTAGGGGGGGGTGATTCACCCCTCCACTTT.

This clonotype was recorded at least ten times. In nucleotides, the CDR3 is TGTGCCAGCAGCCCAGATGCAGCTTCCTACGAGCAGTACTTC. Its translation: CASSPDAASYEQYF. V is TRBV11-3 and J is TRBJ2-7, with D uncertain. CDR1 and CDR2 (germline): SGHNT, YENEEA. This CDR3 spans 14 amino acids. The V end lost 5 bases, the J end lost 1 base, and 12 bases lay between the germline ends.

This clonotype was picked up a small number of times. CDR3 protein: CASSFVGVQETQYF. In DNA form, the CDR3 reads TGTGCCAGCAGCTTCGTCGGGGTCCAAGAGACCCAGTACTTC. This chain joins TRBV7-9 and TRBJ2-5; a possible D gene is TRBD2 (5 bases). Germline V CDR1 and CDR2: SEHNR, FQNEAQ (reference sequence). Between the trimmed V and J ends, which lost 3 bases and 1 base, there was a span of 9 bases. The CDR3 extends over 14 amino acids.

Points on this clonotype: The CDR3 does not close with the conserved phenylalanine or tryptophan, likely indicating a read error. The V call is TRBV6-2 or TRBV6-3, the J call TRBJ2-7, with D hard to call. The V and J ends lost 2 bases and 2 bases respectively, with 4 bases between them. CDR1 is MNHEY and CDR2 is SVGEGT in the germline V gene. The CDR3 totals 12 residues. CDR3 in amino acids: CASSYPAYEQYS. The DNA of the CDR3 is TGTGCCAGCAGTTACCCCGCCTACGAGCAGTACTCC.

This clonotype was counted between two and nine times. This chain uses TRBV6-2 or TRBV6-3 with TRBJ2-1; maybe TRBD2 (6 bases). The V end was cut by 2 bases, the J end by 2 bases, with 19 bases between. The CDR3 extends over 18 amino acids. Germline loops: CDR1 MNHEY, CDR2 SVGEGT. CDR3 in DNA: TGTGCCAGCAGTTACCGGCTAGCGTTCATTCAACCCTACAATGAGCAGTTCTTC. As protein: CASSYRLAFIQPYNEQFF.

This clonotype was recorded at least ten times. V usage is TRBV3-1 and J usage is TRBJ2-3; TRBD1 agrees at 7 bases. Trimming removed 3 bases from V and 2 bases from J; junction bases left unmatched: 8. The germline V gene encodes CDR1 LGHDT and CDR2 YNNKEL (reference sequence). This CDR3 region has 16 residues. The CDR3 DNA follows: TGTGCCAGCAGCCAGGGACAGTTTCGGGTCACAGATACGCAGTATTTT. Its translation is CASSQGQFRVTDTQYF.

The rearrangement joins TRBV5-1 to TRBJ2-2; D remains ambiguous. The CDR3 runs 14 residues. Germline V gives CDR1 SGHRS, CDR2 YFSETQ. Trimming removed 0 bases from V and 8 bases from J, with 11 bases in between. The DNA for the CDR3 is TGCGCCAGCAGCTTGGAACGGACCCCAGGGGAGCTGTTTTTT. Translation gives CASSLERTPGELFF.